This T cell receptor (beta chain) was identified during a study of radiotherapy plus CTLA-4 blockade in lung cancer. Looking at the study overall: Objective responses arose in roughly 18% of patients, and over 25% experienced disease control. Findings and limits, study-wide: In blood, early T cell clone dynamics reportedly predicted response best, together with interferon-beta. Once radiotherapy plus ipilimumab had been given, TCR clones derived from tumor expanded in blood.

Trimming at V came to 5 bases and at J to 6 bases, leaving 8 bases not matched to a gene. CDR1 SGHVS and CDR2 FQNEAQ come from the germline V gene. This CDR3 is 15 amino acids long. For this clone: The antigen is undetermined.

The method was immunoSEQ multiplex PCR; TCRdb's version includes in-frame clones alone and lacks a portion of them. The sample lists more than 95,000 clones, roughly 74% seen once, with approximately 2.8% in the top ten. The study gave focal radiation plus ipilimumab CTLA-4 blockade to patients with chemo-refractory metastatic non-small-cell lung cancer. The chain is built from TRBV7-8 and TRBJ2-7, with 12 bases that match TRBD2. The specimen comprised peripheral blood, sampled from a patient treated with radiotherapy plus ipilimumab. This TCR derives from a human donor with non-small cell lung cancer who had a partial response to radiotherapy plus ipilimumab. Some clones in this sample may be carry-over from other donors' samples. DNA for the CDR3: TGTGCCAGCAGCGCCGGACTAGCGGGAAAGGTCGAGCAGTACTTC. Translation: CASSAGLAGKVEQYF.